Listed below are T cell receptor beta chains from one sample, sequenced in a study of blood T cell repertoires in COVID-19. Measured with immunoSEQ multiplex PCR; TCRdb has only the in-frame clones, and not every one. The sample consists of approximately 350,000 clones, almost 90% of them appearing once. Sequenced material: peripheral blood. All receptors derive from a woman between 70 and 85 years old with COVID-19, enrolled during active disease. The CDR3 runs from the conserved cysteine through the conserved F or W. The order of the fields is J gene, V gene, CDR3 length, clone size, D gene, CDR3 protein, CDR3 DNA. A D gene is named only where the DNA matches it firmly. Expanded clones are given a class, and other clones once, few, many or no size at all.

j_call: TRBJ2-7
v_call: TRBV5-6
cdr3_length: 14
clone_size: once
d_call: TRBD1
cdr3_aa: CASSFWGQGYEQYF
cdr3_nt: TGTGCCAGCAGCTTCTGGGGACAGGGTTACGAGCAGTACTTC

j_call: TRBJ1-2
v_call: TRBV5-1
cdr3_length: 14
clone_size: -
d_call: TRBD1
cdr3_aa: CASSTFQGGYGYTF
cdr3_nt: TGCGCCAGCAGCACCTTCCAGGGGGGCTATGGCTACACCTTC

j_call: TRBJ1-3
v_call: TRBV11-2
cdr3_length: 17
clone_size: -
d_call: TRBD1
cdr3_aa: CASSLPRGGTGENTIYF
cdr3_nt: TGTGCCAGCAGCTTACCTAGGGGGGGGACAGGAGAAAACACCATATATTTT

j_call: TRBJ2-1
v_call: TRBV11-2
cdr3_length: 15
clone_size: -
d_call: TRBD1
cdr3_aa: CASSSPGQGGNEQFF
cdr3_nt: TGTGCCAGCAGCTCCCCGGGACAGGGTGGCAATGAGCAGTTCTTC

j_call: TRBJ1-2
v_call: TRBV6-5
cdr3_length: 15
clone_size: -
d_call: TRBD1
cdr3_aa: CASSPGTGINYGYTF
cdr3_nt: TGTGCCAGCAGTCCTGGGACAGGAATTAACTATGGCTACACCTTC

j_call: TRBJ1-2
v_call: TRBV2
cdr3_length: 11
clone_size: -
d_call: TRBD1
cdr3_aa: CASQGAHGYTF
cdr3_nt: TGTGCCTCCCAGGGGGCCCATGGCTACACCTTC

j_call: TRBJ1-3
v_call: TRBV5-1
cdr3_length: 14
clone_size: -
d_call: TRBD1
cdr3_aa: CASSPQGNGNTIYF
cdr3_nt: TGCGCCAGCAGCCCACAGGGGAATGGAAACACCATATATTTT

j_call: TRBJ1-6
v_call: TRBV5-1
cdr3_length: 14
clone_size: -
d_call: TRBD1
cdr3_aa: CASSLGTGDSPLHF
cdr3_nt: TGCGCCAGCAGCTTGGGGACAGGGGACTCACCCCTCCACTTT

j_call: TRBJ1-2
v_call: TRBV6-6
cdr3_length: 13
clone_size: -
d_call: -
cdr3_aa: CASSYRENNGYTF
cdr3_nt: TGTGCCAGCAGTTACAGGGAGAATAATGGCTACACCTTC

j_call: TRBJ1-6
v_call: TRBV3-1/TRBV3-2
cdr3_length: 12
clone_size: -
d_call: -
cdr3_aa: CASGPSNSPLHF
cdr3_nt: TGTGCCAGCGGGCCTTCCAATTCACCCCTCCACTTT

j_call: TRBJ1-1
v_call: TRBV11-2
cdr3_length: 15
clone_size: -
d_call: -
cdr3_aa: CASSLEGRPSTEAFF
cdr3_nt: TGTGCCAGCAGCTTAGAGGGCAGGCCGAGCACTGAAGCTTTCTTT

j_call: TRBJ2-5
v_call: TRBV7-2
cdr3_length: 14
clone_size: once
d_call: TRBD1
cdr3_aa: CASSPHDRGGTQYF
cdr3_nt: TGTGCCAGCAGCCCCCATGACAGGGGAGGCACCCAGTACTTC

j_call: TRBJ1-5
v_call: TRBV5-1
cdr3_length: 15
clone_size: -
d_call: -
cdr3_aa: CASSFSTGGGQPQHF
cdr3_nt: TGCGCCAGCAGCTTTAGTACGGGGGGCGGTCAGCCCCAGCATTTT

j_call: TRBJ2-7
v_call: TRBV9
cdr3_length: 14
clone_size: -
d_call: -
cdr3_aa: CASSVEPGAYEQYF
cdr3_nt: TGTGCCAGCAGCGTAGAGCCAGGGGCGTACGAGCAGTACTTC

j_call: TRBJ2-1
v_call: TRBV21-1
cdr3_length: 15
clone_size: -
d_call: -
cdr3_aa: CASSKGMGQLCEQFF
cdr3_nt: TGTGCCAGCAGCAAAGGCATGGGACAGCTTTGTGAGCAGTTCTTC

j_call: TRBJ1-2
v_call: TRBV9
cdr3_length: 15
clone_size: -
d_call: TRBD1
cdr3_aa: CASSPWTGSSYGYTF
cdr3_nt: TGTGCCAGCAGCCCATGGACAGGATCCTCCTATGGCTACACCTTC

j_call: TRBJ2-7
v_call: TRBV30
cdr3_length: 14
clone_size: -
d_call: TRBD1
cdr3_aa: CAWNLGQVLSEQYF
cdr3_nt: TGTGCCTGGAATTTGGGACAGGTCCTCTCCGAGCAGTACTTC

j_call: TRBJ1-1
v_call: TRBV6-5
cdr3_length: 14
clone_size: -
d_call: -
cdr3_aa: CASSSLKSNTEAFF
cdr3_nt: TGTGCCAGCTCTTCTCTTAAATCGAACACTGAAGCTTTCTTT

j_call: TRBJ1-5
v_call: TRBV2
cdr3_length: 12
clone_size: -
d_call: -
cdr3_aa: CASSNSNQPQHF
cdr3_nt: TGTGCCAGCAGCAATAGCAATCAGCCCCAGCATTTT

j_call: TRBJ2-7
v_call: TRBV7-8
cdr3_length: 15
clone_size: few
d_call: TRBD1
cdr3_aa: CASSFFRDRTYEQYF
cdr3_nt: TGTGCCAGCAGCTTCTTCCGGGACAGGACCTACGAGCAGTACTTC

j_call: TRBJ1-1
v_call: TRBV2
cdr3_length: 12
clone_size: -
d_call: -
cdr3_aa: CASRRAGTEAFF
cdr3_nt: TGTGCCAGCAGGCGGGCTGGCACTGAAGCTTTCTTT

j_call: TRBJ1-6
v_call: TRBV25-1
cdr3_length: 16
clone_size: -
d_call: -
cdr3_aa: CASSATGNSYNSPLHF
cdr3_nt: TGTGCCAGCAGCGCAACAGGGAACTCCTATAATTCACCCCTCCACTTT

j_call: TRBJ1-3
v_call: TRBV18
cdr3_length: 15
clone_size: -
d_call: TRBD1
cdr3_aa: CASSLTTGKGNTIYF
cdr3_nt: TGTGCCAGCTCACTCACGACAGGGAAAGGAAACACCATATATTTT